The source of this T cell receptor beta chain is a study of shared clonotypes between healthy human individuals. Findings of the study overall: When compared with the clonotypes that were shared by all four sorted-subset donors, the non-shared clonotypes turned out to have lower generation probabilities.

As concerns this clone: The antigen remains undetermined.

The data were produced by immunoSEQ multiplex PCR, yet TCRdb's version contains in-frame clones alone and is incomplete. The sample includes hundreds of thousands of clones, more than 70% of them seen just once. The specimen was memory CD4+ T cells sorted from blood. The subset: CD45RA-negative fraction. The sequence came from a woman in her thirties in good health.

The CDR3 loop reads CASSTRLVVTDTQYF. The DNA for the CDR3 is TGTGCCAGCAGCACAAGACTAGTTGTCACAGATACGCAGTATTTT. The chain combines TRBV2 with TRBJ2-3; a possible D gene is TRBD2 (6 bases). Germline CDR1 and CDR2: SNHLY and FYNNEI. Trimming removed 6 bases at V and 2 bases at J, with 15 bases between. This CDR3 contains 15 residues.